The rows below give T cell receptor beta chains drawn from one sample of a study of shared clonotypes between healthy human individuals. The repertoire was sequenced with immunoSEQ multiplex PCR; TCRdb's copy has only in-frame clones and lacks some. The data hold roughly 2.5 million clones, with 85% to 95% observed a single time. Sequences were obtained from naive CD4+ T cells sorted from blood. These TCRs come from a man between 18 and 29 years old in good health. CDR3s include the opening cysteine and the closing phenylalanine or tryptophan. Fields, in order: V gene, J gene, CDR3 protein.

>TRBV18|TRBJ2-7
CASSQTGSPAYSSYEQYF
>TRBV2|TRBJ1-4
CAGRRERTNEKLFF
>TRBV11-2|TRBJ1-3
CASSLDPVNSGNTIYF
>TRBV6-1|TRBJ2-5
CASSPSGGLKTQYF
>TRBV6-1|TRBJ2-3
CASSEAERDSLRADTQYF
>TRBV19|TRBJ2-5
CASSSGGGPETQYF
>TRBV6-5|TRBJ2-7
CASRRAGQGRYEQYF
>TRBV27|TRBJ2-6
CASRRTGGDSGANVLTF
>TRBV5-1|TRBJ1-4
CASSLESAFNEKLFF
>TRBV11-2|TRBJ1-3
CASSRKISGNTIYF
>TRBV5-1|TRBJ2-3
CASSFGLAGVWTDTQYF
>TRBV6-5|TRBJ1-2
CASSSGDRRYGYTF
>TRBV15|TRBJ1-1
CATSRGSQVTEAFF
>TRBV5-4|TRBJ2-3
CASSLTSGQSTDTQYF
>TRBV4-1|TRBJ2-7
CASSHPLGDTPSSYEQYF
>TRBV7-2|TRBJ2-3
CASSLASGTPNTQYF
>TRBV6-1|TRBJ2-7
CASNYWGEQYF
>TRBV9|TRBJ1-3
CASSVGFSGNTIYF
>TRBV7-2|TRBJ2-2
CASSLEMVGVVGELFF
>TRBV10-3|TRBJ1-2
CAISDAGTGKYGYTF
>TRBV25-1|TRBJ2-6
CASSETRVSDNVLTF
>TRBV6-6|TRBJ2-7
CASEKEISYEQYF
>TRBV7-2|TRBJ2-3
CASSLGRQGPRTDTQYF
>TRBV6-6|TRBJ2-3
CASSPYRDTQYF
>TRBV6-5|TRBJ1-1
CASSGGGGAEAFF
>TRBV6-5|TRBJ1-2
CASSLAGMRGYTF
>TRBV13|TRBJ2-7
CASSFSAGGSYEQYF
>TRBV7-2|TRBJ1-4
CASSAQTGTNEKLFF
>TRBV5-1|TRBJ2-6
CASSLETSGANVLTF
>TRBV6-1|TRBJ2-5
CASSVETGVGETQYF
>TRBV5-1|TRBJ2-3
CASSLGGADTQYF
>TRBV6-5|TRBJ1-3
CASKQGAIGNTIYF
>TRBV5-1|TRBJ2-1
CASSYGTSVPNEQFF
>TRBV11-2|TRBJ2-5
CASSLDLGAGGARETQYF
>TRBV7-8|TRBJ2-5
CASSLGLAGETQYF
>TRBV5-6|TRBJ2-7
CASSLLLAERLRGQYF
>TRBV5-8|TRBJ2-3
CASSKIAGAPTDTQYF
>TRBV13|TRBJ1-1
CASSPPQPTEAFF
>TRBV2|TRBJ2-2
CASSARQGELFF
>TRBV15|TRBJ2-7
CATRGGHEQYF
>TRBV9|TRBJ2-3
CASSPRPQGAGTDTQYF
>TRBV19|TRBJ1-1
CASSIATTQGKVVNTEAFF
>TRBV6-4|TRBJ2-7
CASSDSMLGEQYF
>TRBV18|TRBJ2-7
CASSPPIAEPYEQYF
>TRBV19|TRBJ2-6
CASSAEGLSGANVLTF
>TRBV5-1|TRBJ1-1
CASSLGQVAAQTEAFF
>TRBV6-6|TRBJ1-2
CASTNWGQTNYGYTF
>TRBV30|TRBJ2-1
CAGGTLSSYNEQFF
>TRBV28|TRBJ2-7
CASSFLTDVSYEQYF
>TRBV9|TRBJ2-7
CASSVKDSTYEQYF
>TRBV5-1|TRBJ1-4
CASSPGRGQINEKLFF